This T cell receptor beta chain is from a study of cytotoxic CD8 clonotypes in ibrutinib-treated CLL. V gave up 8 bases and J gave up 4 bases, with 20 bases separating them. In germline, CDR1 is MNHNS, CDR2 SASEGT. This CDR3 comprises 15 residues. The data were produced by immunoSEQ multiplex PCR, yet TCRdb's version contains in-frame clones alone and is incomplete. The table shows 65,000 to 80,000 clones, with over 65% occurring only once. The sequences come from PBMCs, collected after 24 months of ibrutinib treatment. J is TRBJ1-2 and V is TRBV6-1, with D hard to call. The TCR sequence derives from a human donor with chronic lymphocytic leukemia. The CDR3: CASRLSPARTYGYTF. CDR3 sequence (DNA): TGTGCCAGCCGACTCTCCCCCGCCAGGACCTATGGCTACACCTTC.